The clone carrying this T cell receptor (beta chain) occurred once. Its antigen remains unidentified. This may be a read error: a much more frequent sequence differs by one nucleotide. Production of TCR beta cDNA used around 0.45 ug total RNA together with a constant-region primer. ARM-PCR, slightly modified, supplied the TCR beta libraries through three nested multiplex PCR rounds. In the first two PCR rounds, TRBV1-TRBV30 forward primers were paired with a C-beta reverse primer, and each round lasted approximately 10 cycles. Using its own MiXCR run on the multiplex PCR reads, TCRdb lists one record per CDR3 protein. The table has about 92,000 distinct CDR3 sequences, less than 70% seen once. The CDR3 contains 12 residues. Germline values: CDR1 LNHNV, CDR2 YYDKDF (reference sequence). From unsorted bulk tissue weighing about 20-31 mg, DNA and RNA were co-extracted. Surgical resection was the treatment these patients received for primary liver carcinoma.

The sample comes from a study of tumor-infiltrating lymphocytes in primary liver carcinoma. Across the study: Productive TCRbeta read counts per sample ran from roughly 3.5 to 6.8 million and were similar across tissue types. Study-wide findings and caveats: Against blood, tumors held a significantly higher top-250-clone fraction (p = 0.039).

The sequence came from a middle-aged man with primary liver carcinoma and hepatitis B virus infection. The V call is TRBV15, the J call TRBJ1-2; D is unclear. Sequenced material: tumor-adjacent normal liver tissue. DNA of the CDR3: TGTGCCGCCAGCAAGGCGGACTATGGCTACACCTTC. This translates into CAASKADYGYTF.